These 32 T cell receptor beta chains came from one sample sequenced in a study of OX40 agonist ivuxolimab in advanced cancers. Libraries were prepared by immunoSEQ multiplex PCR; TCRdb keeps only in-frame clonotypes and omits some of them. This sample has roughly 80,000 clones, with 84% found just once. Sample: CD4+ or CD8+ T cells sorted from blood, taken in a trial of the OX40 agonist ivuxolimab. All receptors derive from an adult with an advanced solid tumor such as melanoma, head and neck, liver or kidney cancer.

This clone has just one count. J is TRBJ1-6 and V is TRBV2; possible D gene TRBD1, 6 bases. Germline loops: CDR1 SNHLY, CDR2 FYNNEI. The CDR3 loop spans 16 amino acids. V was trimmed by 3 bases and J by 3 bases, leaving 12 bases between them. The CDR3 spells CASSDQGQNYNSPLHF. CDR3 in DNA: TGTGCCAGCAGTGACCAGGGACAAAACTATAATTCACCCCTCCACTTT.

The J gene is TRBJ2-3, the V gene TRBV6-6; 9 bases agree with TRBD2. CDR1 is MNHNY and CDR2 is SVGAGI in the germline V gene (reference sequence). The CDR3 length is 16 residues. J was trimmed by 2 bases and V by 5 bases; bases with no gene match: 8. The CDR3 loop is CASSPAGGLLTDTQYF. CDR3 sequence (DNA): TGTGCCAGCAGTCCCGCGGGAGGGCTCCTCACAGATACGCAGTATTTT.

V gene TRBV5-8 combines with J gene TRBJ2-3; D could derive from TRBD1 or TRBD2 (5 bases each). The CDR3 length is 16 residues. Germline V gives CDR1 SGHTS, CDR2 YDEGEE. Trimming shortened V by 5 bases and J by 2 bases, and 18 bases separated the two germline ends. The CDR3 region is CASRRGNGAHTDTQYF. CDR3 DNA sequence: TGTGCCAGCAGGAGAGGGAACGGGGCGCACACAGATACGCAGTATTTT.

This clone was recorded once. The CDR3 DNA follows: TGTGCCAGCAGTTCCAGTAAACTCGGGACATCCGACTCCTACGAGCAGTACTTC. Protein: CASSSSKLGTSDSYEQYF. This rearrangement joins TRBV28 to TRBJ2-7, with D possibly matching TRBD1 (6 bases). Between the trimmed V and J ends, which lost 4 bases and 0 bases, there was a span of 22 bases. CDR3 length equals 18 residues. Germline V CDR1 and CDR2: MDHEN, SYDVKM.

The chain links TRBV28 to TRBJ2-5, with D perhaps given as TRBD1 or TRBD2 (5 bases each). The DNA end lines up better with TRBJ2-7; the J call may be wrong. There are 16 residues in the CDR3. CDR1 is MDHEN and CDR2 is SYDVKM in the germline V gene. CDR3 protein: CASSWGPGIDGDEQYF. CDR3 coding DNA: TGTGCCAGCAGTTGGGGCCCCGGGATCGATGGGGACGAGCAGTACTTC.

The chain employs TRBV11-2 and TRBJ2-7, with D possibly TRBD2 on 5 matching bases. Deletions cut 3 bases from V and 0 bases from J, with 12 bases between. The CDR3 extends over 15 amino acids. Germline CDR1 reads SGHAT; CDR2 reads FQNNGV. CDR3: CASSFGGLVSYEQYF. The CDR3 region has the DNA TGTGCCAGCAGCTTTGGAGGTCTGGTCTCCTACGAGCAGTACTTC.

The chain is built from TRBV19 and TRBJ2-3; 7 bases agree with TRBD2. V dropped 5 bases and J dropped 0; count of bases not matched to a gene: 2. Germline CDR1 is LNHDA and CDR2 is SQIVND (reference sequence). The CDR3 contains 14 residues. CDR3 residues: CASSFSGSTDTQYF. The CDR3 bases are TGTGCCAGTAGTTTTAGCGGGAGCACAGATACGCAGTATTTT.

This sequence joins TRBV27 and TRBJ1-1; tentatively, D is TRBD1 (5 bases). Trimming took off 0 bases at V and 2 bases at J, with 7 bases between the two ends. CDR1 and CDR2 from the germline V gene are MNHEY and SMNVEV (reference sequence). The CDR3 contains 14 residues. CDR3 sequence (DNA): TGTGCCAGCAGTTTATCCGACAGTAACACTGAAGCTTTCTTT. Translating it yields CASSLSDSNTEAFF.

The CDR3 DNA is TGTGCCAGCAGTTCAGAAAGGACTACCGCCCTGTCTAACATTCAGTACTTC. It yields the protein CASSSERTTALSNIQYF. This chain uses TRBV28 with TRBJ2-4; tentatively, D is TRBD2 (6 bases). The CDR3 has 17 amino acids. CDR1 and CDR2 from the germline V gene are MDHEN and SYDVKM. V was cut by 4 bases and J by 7 bases, with 23 bases left in between.

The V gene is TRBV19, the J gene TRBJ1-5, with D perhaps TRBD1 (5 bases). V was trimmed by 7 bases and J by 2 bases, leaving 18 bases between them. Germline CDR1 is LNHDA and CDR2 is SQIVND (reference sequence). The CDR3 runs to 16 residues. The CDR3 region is CASTPWQGIGNQPQHF. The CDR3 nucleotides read TGTGCCAGTACCCCGTGGCAGGGTATTGGCAATCAGCCCCAGCATTTT.

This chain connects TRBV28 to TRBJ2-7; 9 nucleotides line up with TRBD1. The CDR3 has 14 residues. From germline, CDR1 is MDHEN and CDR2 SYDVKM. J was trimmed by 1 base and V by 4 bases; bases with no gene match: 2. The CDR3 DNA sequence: TGTGCCAGCAGTTCGGGGACAGGGTCCTACGAGCAGTACTTC. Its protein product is CASSSGTGSYEQYF.

The CDR3 region is CASSPQGGSSGNTIYF. CDR3 in DNA: TGTGCCAGCAGCCCCCAAGGCGGGAGTTCTGGAAACACCATATATTTT. The chain uses TRBV7-2 and TRBJ1-3; D is undetermined. Germline values: CDR1 SGHTA, CDR2 FQGNSA. The V gene lost 5 bases and the J gene lost 1 base, with 15 bases spanning the gap. The CDR3 is 16 amino acids.

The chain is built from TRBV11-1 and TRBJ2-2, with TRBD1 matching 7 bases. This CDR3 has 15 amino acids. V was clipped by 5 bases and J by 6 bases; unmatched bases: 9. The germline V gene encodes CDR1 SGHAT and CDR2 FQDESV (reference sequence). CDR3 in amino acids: CASSEVGQAAGELFF. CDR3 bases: TGTGCCAGCAGCGAAGTTGGACAGGCCGCCGGGGAGCTGTTTTTT.

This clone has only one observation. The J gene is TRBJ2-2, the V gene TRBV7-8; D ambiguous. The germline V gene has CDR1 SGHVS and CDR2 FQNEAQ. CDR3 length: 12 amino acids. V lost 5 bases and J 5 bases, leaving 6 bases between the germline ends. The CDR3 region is CASSHETGELFF. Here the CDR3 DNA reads TGTGCCAGCAGCCACGAAACCGGGGAGCTGTTTTTT.

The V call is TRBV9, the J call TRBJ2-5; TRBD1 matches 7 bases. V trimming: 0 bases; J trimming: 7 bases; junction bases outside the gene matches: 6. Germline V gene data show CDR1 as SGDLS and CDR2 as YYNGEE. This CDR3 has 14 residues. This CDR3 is CASSVARHRGTQYF. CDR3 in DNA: TGTGCCAGCAGCGTAGCTCGACACAGGGGGACCCAGTACTTC.

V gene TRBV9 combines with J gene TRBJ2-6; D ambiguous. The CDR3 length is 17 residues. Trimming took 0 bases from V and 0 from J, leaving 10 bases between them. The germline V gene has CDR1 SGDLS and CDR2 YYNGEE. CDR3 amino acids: CASSVDGLVSGANVLTF. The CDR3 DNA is TGTGCCAGCAGCGTAGATGGGTTGGTCTCTGGGGCCAACGTCCTGACTTTC.

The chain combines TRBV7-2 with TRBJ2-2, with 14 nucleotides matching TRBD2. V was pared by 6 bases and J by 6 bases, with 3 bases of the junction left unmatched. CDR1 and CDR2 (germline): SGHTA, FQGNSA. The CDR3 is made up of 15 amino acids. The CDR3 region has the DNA TGTGCCAGCAGTCCGGGACTAGCGGGAGCCGGGGAGCTGTTTTTT. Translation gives CASSPGLAGAGELFF.

As DNA, the CDR3 is TGTGCCAGCAGTTACCTTCCCGGGACAGGCTGGGCTTTCTTT. It yields the protein CASSYLPGTGWAFF. J is TRBJ1-1 and V is TRBV28, with 8 positions matching TRBD1. Germline values: CDR1 MDHEN, CDR2 SYDVKM. The CDR3 extends over 14 amino acids. J gave up 11 bases and V 4 bases, and 12 bases lay outside the gene matches. Together with reference TRBV28 and TRBJ1-1, the CDR3 gives the full variable domain: DVKVTQSSRYLVKRTGEKVFLECVQDMDHENMFWYRQDPGLGLRLIYFSYDVKMKEKGDIPEGYSVSREKKERFSLILESASTNQTSMYLCASSYLPGTGWAFFGQGTRLTVV.

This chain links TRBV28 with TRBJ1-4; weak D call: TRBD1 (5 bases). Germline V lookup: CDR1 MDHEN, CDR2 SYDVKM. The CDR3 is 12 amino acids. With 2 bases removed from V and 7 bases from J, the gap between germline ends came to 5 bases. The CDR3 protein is CASSLQGEKLFF. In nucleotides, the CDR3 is TGTGCCAGCAGTTTACAGGGTGAAAAACTGTTTTTT.

In nucleotides, the CDR3 is TGTGCCAGCAGCCCTCAGTTGACCGGGTTTGGAAACACCATATATTTT. Amino acid sequence: CASSPQLTGFGNTIYF. This sequence joins TRBV7-2 and TRBJ1-3; no definite D call. The germline V and J ends were trimmed by 5 bases and 3 bases, with 17 bases remaining between them. Germline loops: CDR1 SGHTA, CDR2 FQGNSA. CDR3 size: 16 residues.

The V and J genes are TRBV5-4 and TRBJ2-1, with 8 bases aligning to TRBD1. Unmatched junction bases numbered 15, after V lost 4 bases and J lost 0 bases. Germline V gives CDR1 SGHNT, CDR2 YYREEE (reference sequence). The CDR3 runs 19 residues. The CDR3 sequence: CASSTGTGVGGPSYNEQFF. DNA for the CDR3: TGTGCCAGCAGCACAGGGACAGGAGTAGGCGGGCCCTCCTACAATGAGCAGTTCTTC.

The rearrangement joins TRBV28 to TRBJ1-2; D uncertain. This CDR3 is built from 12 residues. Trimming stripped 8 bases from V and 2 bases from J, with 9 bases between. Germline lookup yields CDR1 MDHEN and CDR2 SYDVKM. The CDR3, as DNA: TGTGCCAGCGCCGGGCAGAACTATGGCTACACCTTC. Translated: CASAGQNYGYTF.

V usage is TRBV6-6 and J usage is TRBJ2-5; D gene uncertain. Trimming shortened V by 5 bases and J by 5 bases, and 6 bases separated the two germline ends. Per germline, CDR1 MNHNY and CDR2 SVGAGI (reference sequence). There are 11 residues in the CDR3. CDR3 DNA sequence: TGTGCCAGCAGTAACTGGGAGACCCAGTACTTC. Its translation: CASSNWETQYF.

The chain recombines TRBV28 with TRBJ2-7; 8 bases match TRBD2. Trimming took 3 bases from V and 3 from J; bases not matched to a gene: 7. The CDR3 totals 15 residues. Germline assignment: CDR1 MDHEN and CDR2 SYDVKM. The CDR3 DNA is TGTGCCAGCAGTTTGCCGGGACTAGTTATCTACGAGCAGTACTTC. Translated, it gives CASSLPGLVIYEQYF.

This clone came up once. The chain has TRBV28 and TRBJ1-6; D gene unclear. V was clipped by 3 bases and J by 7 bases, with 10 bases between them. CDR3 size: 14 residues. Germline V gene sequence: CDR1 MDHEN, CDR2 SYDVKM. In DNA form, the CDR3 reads TGTGCCAGCAGTTTCGCCCCCGAAAATTCACCCCTCCACTTT. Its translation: CASSFAPENSPLHF.

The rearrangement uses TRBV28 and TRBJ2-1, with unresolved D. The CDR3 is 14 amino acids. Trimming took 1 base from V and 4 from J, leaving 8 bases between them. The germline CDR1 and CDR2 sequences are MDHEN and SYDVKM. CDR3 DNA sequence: TGTGCCAGCAGTTTATACGGCAGATACAATGAGCAGTTCTTC. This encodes CASSLYGRYNEQFF.

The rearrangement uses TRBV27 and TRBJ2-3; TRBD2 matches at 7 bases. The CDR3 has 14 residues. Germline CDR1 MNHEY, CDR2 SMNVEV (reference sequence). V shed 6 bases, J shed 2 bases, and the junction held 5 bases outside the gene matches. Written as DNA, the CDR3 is TGTGCCAGCAGAGGCGGGGACTACACAGATACGCAGTATTTT. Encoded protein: CASRGGDYTDTQYF.

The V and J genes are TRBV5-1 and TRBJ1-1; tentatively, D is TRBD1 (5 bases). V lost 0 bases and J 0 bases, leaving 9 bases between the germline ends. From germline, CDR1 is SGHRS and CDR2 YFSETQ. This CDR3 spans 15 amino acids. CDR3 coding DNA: TGCGCCAGCAGCTTGGCTCGGGGGGTGAACACTGAAGCTTTCTTT. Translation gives CASSLARGVNTEAFF.

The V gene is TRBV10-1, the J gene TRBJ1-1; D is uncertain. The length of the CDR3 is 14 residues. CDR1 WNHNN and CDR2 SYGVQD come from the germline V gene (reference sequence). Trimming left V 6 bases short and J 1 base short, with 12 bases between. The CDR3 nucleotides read TGCGCCAGCAGCCTCGACATGGCGAACACTGAAGCTTTCTTT. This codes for CASSLDMANTEAFF.

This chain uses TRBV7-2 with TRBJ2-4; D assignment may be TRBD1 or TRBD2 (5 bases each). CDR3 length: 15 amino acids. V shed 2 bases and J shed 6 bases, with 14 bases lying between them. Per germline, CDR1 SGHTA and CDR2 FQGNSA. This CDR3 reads CASSLRDRTGNIQYF. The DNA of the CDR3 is TGTGCCAGCAGCTTACGGGACCGTACGGGAAACATTCAGTACTTC.

The CDR3 nucleotides read TGTGCCAGTAGTACCGCCCCGGAGTTTACGGCTGAAGCTTTCTTT. This encodes CASSTAPEFTAEAFF. The rearrangement joins TRBV19 to TRBJ1-1; D unresolved. V was cut by 4 bases and J by 6 bases, with 18 bases left in between. This CDR3 comprises 15 residues. Germline V lookup: CDR1 LNHDA, CDR2 SQIVND (reference sequence).

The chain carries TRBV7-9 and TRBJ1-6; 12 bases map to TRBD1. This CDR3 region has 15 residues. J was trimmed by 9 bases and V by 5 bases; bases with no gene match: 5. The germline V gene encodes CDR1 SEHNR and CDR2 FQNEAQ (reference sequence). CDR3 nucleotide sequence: TGTGCCAGCAGCGCCGGGACAGGGGGCCGTTCACCCCTCCACTTT. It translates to CASSAGTGGRSPLHF.